Shown below are 27 T cell receptor beta chains from a single sample sequenced in a study of shared clonotypes between healthy human individuals. Clones were sequenced by immunoSEQ multiplex PCR, and TCRdb holds only the in-frame ones, with some missing. The sample records 650,000 to 800,000 clones, 90% to 95% being singletons. CD45RO-negative CD8 cells positively selected for CCR7 made up the naive population, which excluded terminally differentiated effector memory CD45RA+ cells. The sequenced sample consisted of naive CD8+ T cells sorted from blood. The origin of the receptors is a man under 40 in good health.

The rearrangement links TRBV18 to TRBJ2-7, with D possibly called TRBD1 or TRBD2 (6 bases each). CDR3 size: 19 residues. The ends were cut back, 6 bases at V and 2 bases at J, with 29 bases in the middle. In germline, CDR1 is KGHSH, CDR2 LQKENI. This CDR3 is CASSPVNEGGPLMAYEQYF. The CDR3 nucleotides read TGTGCCAGCTCCCCCGTAAACGAGGGGGGCCCACTCATGGCCTACGAGCAGTACTTC.

This chain uses TRBV7-6 with TRBJ2-1, with D perhaps TRBD2 (6 bases). The CDR3 is 15 amino acids. Trimming left V 2 bases short and J 4 bases short, with 12 bases between. Looked up from germline, CDR1 is SGHVS and CDR2 is FNYEAQ. Written as DNA, the CDR3 is TGTGCCAGCAGCTTATTGGTGGGAGGATACAATGAGCAGTTCTTC. Amino acids: CASSLLVGGYNEQFF.

The V and J genes are TRBV5-6 and TRBJ2-5, with D possibly matching TRBD1 (5 bases). This CDR3 has 15 residues. V gave up 1 base and J gave up 0 bases, with 10 bases separating them. CDR1 SGHDT and CDR2 YYEEEE come from the germline V gene. The CDR3 bases are TGTGCCAGCAGCTTGCAACAGGCGAACCAAGAGACCCAGTACTTC. It yields the protein CASSLQQANQETQYF. The whole variable domain, filled in from reference TRBV5-6 and TRBJ2-5, reads DAGVTQSPTHLIKTRGQQVTLRCSPKSGHDTVSWYQQALGQGPQFIFQYYEEEERQRGNFPDRFSGHQFPNYSSELNVNALLLGDSALYLCASSLQQANQETQYFGPGTRLLVL.

Written as DNA, the CDR3 is TGTGCCAGCAGCGTAGCTGGGACTAGCGGGAGCAATGAGCAGTTCTTC. Its translation: CASSVAGTSGSNEQFF. This sequence joins TRBV9 and TRBJ2-1, with 14 bases aligning to TRBD2. Per germline, CDR1 SGDLS and CDR2 YYNGEE. The CDR3 length is 16 residues. J was trimmed by 6 bases and V by 0 bases; bases with no gene match: 2.

The chain is built from TRBV27 and TRBJ2-1, with TRBD2 as a possible D gene (5 bases). This CDR3 is built from 15 residues. Between the trimmed V and J ends, which lost 4 bases and 4 bases, there was a span of 14 bases. From germline, CDR1 is MNHEY and CDR2 SMNVEV (reference sequence). The CDR3 spells CASSSDGWTYNEQFF. For the CDR3, the DNA is TGTGCCAGCAGTTCCGACGGATGGACTTACAATGAGCAGTTCTTC.

V is TRBV6-5 and J is TRBJ2-1; D gene ambiguous. This CDR3 is built from 13 residues. CDR1 is MNHEY, CDR2 SVGAGI, per germline. V was cut by 6 bases and J by 1 base, with 7 bases left in between. This CDR3 is CASSTISYNEQFF. The CDR3 bases are TGTGCCAGCAGCACCATATCCTACAATGAGCAGTTCTTC.

Regarding this clone: The sample has other DNA sequences that encode this CDR3 too. The J gene is TRBJ2-3, the V gene TRBV9, with 9 bases aligning to TRBD2. Germline assignment: CDR1 SGDLS and CDR2 YYNGEE. With 0 bases clipped from V and 3 bases from J, the junction kept 2 bases outside the gene matches. CDR3 length: 15 residues. CDR3 in amino acids: CASSVGLAGTDTQYF. CDR3 DNA: TGTGCCAGCAGCGTAGGCCTAGCGGGAACAGATACGCAGTATTTT.

The chain combines TRBV30 with TRBJ2-2; D not certain. The CDR3 covers 15 residues. Trimming stripped 0 bases from V and 4 bases from J, with 12 bases between. CDR1 is GTSNPN, CDR2 SVGIG, per germline (reference sequence). CDR3 DNA: TGTGCCTGGAGTGTACGAACATTTGGCACCGGGGAGCTGTTTTTT. Translated, it gives CAWSVRTFGTGELFF. Together with reference TRBV30 and TRBJ2-2, the CDR3 gives the full variable domain: SQTIHQWPATLVQPVGSPLSLECTVEGTSNPNLYWYRQAAGRGLQLLFYSVGIGQISSEVPQNLSASRPQDRQFILSSKKLLLSDSGFYLCAWSVRTFGTGELFFGEGSRLTVL.

The chain uses TRBV28 and TRBJ2-1, with D possibly being TRBD1 (5 bases). The germline gives CDR1 MDHEN, CDR2 SYDVKM. This CDR3 is 13 amino acids long. The V gene lost 5 bases and the J gene lost 13 bases, with 18 bases spanning the gap. The CDR3 sequence: CASSPRTNIAQFF. The CDR3 DNA sequence: TGTGCCAGCAGTCCCCGGACAAACATCGCCCAGTTCTTC. Combining the CDR3 with reference TRBV28 and TRBJ2-1 gives the whole variable domain DVKVTQSSRYLVKRTGEKVFLECVQDMDHENMFWYRQDPGLGLRLIYFSYDVKMKEKGDIPEGYSVSREKKERFSLILESASTNQTSMYLCASSPRTNIAQFFGPGTRLTVL.

The rearrangement joins TRBV5-1 to TRBJ2-1, with D maybe TRBD2 (6 bases). This CDR3 has 17 residues. The V end was cut by 1 base, the J end by 3 bases, with 17 bases between. Germline-derived CDR1 and CDR2 are SGHRS and YFSETQ. The chain's CDR3 is CASSLNTTRDFYNEQFF. CDR3 DNA sequence: TGCGCCAGCAGCTTGAACACCACCCGGGACTTCTACAATGAGCAGTTCTTC.

This clone was seen only once. The chain couples TRBV6-1 to TRBJ2-1; 10 bases map to TRBD1. Germline V lookup: CDR1 MNHNS, CDR2 SASEGT. V dropped 1 base and J dropped 4; count of bases not matched to a gene: 7. This CDR3 region has 17 residues. CDR3 region: CASSEEFWDRGYNEQFF. CDR3 coding DNA: TGTGCCAGCAGTGAAGAATTTTGGGACAGGGGTTACAATGAGCAGTTCTTC.

Notes on this clone: The junction departs from germline at one end; a sequencing error may be responsible. CDR3 DNA sequence: TGTGCCAGCAGTTCCTTCGAGCAGTACTTC. Its protein is CASSSFEQYF. The chain employs TRBV6-6 and TRBJ2-7; D not certain. The CDR3 runs 10 residues. Germline CDR1 is MNHNY and CDR2 is SVGAGI (reference sequence).

CDR3: CASSLGGYNGYTF. The CDR3 region has the DNA TGTGCCAGCAGCTTAGGGGGGTATAATGGCTACACCTTC. The V and J genes are TRBV13 and TRBJ1-2; no definite D call. V was pared by 0 bases and J by 6 bases, with 8 bases between. This CDR3 spans 13 amino acids. Germline V gene data show CDR1 as PRHDT and CDR2 as FYEKMQ (reference sequence). The variable domain in full, completed from reference TRBV13 and TRBJ1-2, reads AAGVIQSPRHLIKEKRETATLKCYPIPRHDTVYWYQQGPGQDPQFLISFYEKMQSDKGSIPDRFSAQQFSDYHSELNMSSLELGDSALYFCASSLGGYNGYTFGSGTRLTVV.

The table lists this clone with a few counts. This chain links TRBV28 with TRBJ1-1; 8 positions match TRBD1. V gave up 5 bases and J gave up 3 bases; unmatched junction bases: 5. This CDR3 comprises 14 residues. CDR1 is MDHEN and CDR2 is SYDVKM in the germline V gene. The DNA for the CDR3 is TGTGCCAGCAGTCCCGGGACAGGCTACACTGAAGCTTTCTTT. This gives the protein CASSPGTGYTEAFF.

The chain uses TRBV5-6 and TRBJ2-1; TRBD2 is a possible D gene (5 bases). Germline values: CDR1 SGHDT, CDR2 YYEEEE. CDR3 length: 12 amino acids. Trimming left V 3 bases short and J 9 bases short, with 10 bases between. This CDR3 is CASSSLGAEQFF. CDR3 sequence (DNA): TGTGCCAGCAGCTCACTGGGAGCTGAGCAGTTCTTC.

The V and J genes are TRBV30 and TRBJ1-1, with D perhaps matching TRBD1 (5 bases). The CDR3 consists of 13 residues. Between the trimmed V and J ends, which lost 5 bases and 0 bases, there was a span of 10 bases. Germline assignment: CDR1 GTSNPN and CDR2 SVGIG (reference sequence). The CDR3 nucleotides read TGTGCCTGGGGGGAGGGGATGAACACTGAAGCTTTCTTT. The encoded protein is CAWGEGMNTEAFF. Looking up the rest from reference TRBV30 and TRBJ1-1 gives the full variable domain: SQTIHQWPATLVQPVGSPLSLECTVEGTSNPNLYWYRQAAGRGLQLLFYSVGIGQISSEVPQNLSASRPQDRQFILSSKKLLLSDSGFYLCAWGEGMNTEAFFGQGTRLTVV.

This rearrangement joins TRBV29-1 to TRBJ1-1; TRBD1 matches at 7 bases. The CDR3 length is 13 residues. Looked up from germline, CDR1 is SQVTM and CDR2 is ANQGSEA. V lost 3 bases and J lost 3; bases outside the gene matches: 4. The DNA for the CDR3 is TGCAGCGTTGAGGGGACAGAGGACACTGAAGCTTTCTTT. Translation gives CSVEGTEDTEAFF. Variable domain in full (rest from reference TRBV29-1 and TRBJ1-1): SAVISQKPSRDICQRGTSLTIQCQVDSQVTMMFWYRQQPGQSLTLIATANQGSEATYESGFVIDKFPISRPNLTFSTLTVSNMSPEDSSIYLCSVEGTEDTEAFFGQGTRLTVV.

On this clone itself: No conserved phenylalanine or tryptophan ends this CDR3, so it is likely a read error. No DNA is shown, since the ends of the CDR3 on it are uncertain; the CDR3 is the one TCRdb lists. The chain couples TRBV21-1 to TRBJ1-5; no check of the table's D call, TRBD1, against the DNA was made. TRBV21-1 is listed as a pseudogene. The CDR3 length equals 9 residues, ends included. The CDR3 is CASSDGQSR.

This clone was detected a few times. This chain connects TRBV14 to TRBJ2-1, with TRBD2 matching 13 bases. CDR3 length: 15 amino acids. Per the germline V gene, CDR1 is SGHDN and CDR2 is FVKESK. After removal of 4 bases from V and 8 bases from J, the junction contained 5 bases not matched to a gene. The CDR3: CASSRGLAGVHEQFF. The CDR3 region has the DNA TGTGCCAGCAGCCGAGGACTAGCGGGAGTACATGAGCAGTTCTTC.

This chain links TRBV4-1 with TRBJ2-7, with a possible D match to TRBD1 (5 bases). This CDR3 has 13 amino acids. Germline V gene sequence: CDR1 MGHRA, CDR2 YSYEKL. With 2 bases removed from V and 3 bases from J, the gap between germline ends came to 8 bases. CDR3 residues: CASSQLTDYEQYF. The CDR3 DNA reads as TGCGCCAGCAGCCAACTGACAGACTACGAGCAGTACTTC.

The chain has TRBV7-9 and TRBJ2-3; D is undetermined. V was cut by 3 bases and J by 5 bases, with 12 bases left in between. CDR3 length equals 14 residues. CDR1 and CDR2 from the germline V gene are SEHNR and FQNEAQ (reference sequence). CDR3 nucleotides: TGTGCCAGCAGCTTTCCTTCCCTGGGAGATACGCAGTATTTT. This encodes CASSFPSLGDTQYF.

The rearrangement uses TRBV7-9 and TRBJ2-1, with a weak D call TRBD2 (6 bases). The CDR3 totals 18 residues. Per germline, CDR1 SEHNR and CDR2 FQNEAQ (reference sequence). The V gene lost 5 bases and the J gene lost 0 bases, with 20 bases spanning the gap. The CDR3 nucleotides read TGTGCCAGCAGCCCGCCCCATTTTGGGGGGAACTCCTACAATGAGCAGTTCTTC. As protein: CASSPPHFGGNSYNEQFF.

This chain's CDR3 is CASSYRLGGGLVLFF. DNA for the CDR3: TGTGCCAGCAGTTACCGCCTCGGGGGGGGACTGGTACTGTTCTTC. The chain is built from TRBV28 and TRBJ2-1; 8 bases match TRBD2. The CDR3 runs to 15 residues. The J segment lost 15 bases and the V segment lost 4 bases, leaving 17 bases of the junction unmatched. Germline assignment: CDR1 MDHEN and CDR2 SYDVKM.

CDR3 sequence (DNA): TGTGCCAGCAGCAACCCTCTACTAGCGGGGACAAGCGAGCAGTACTTC. Amino acids: CASSNPLLAGTSEQYF. The V gene is TRBV2, the J gene TRBJ2-7; 10 bases match TRBD2. Germline CDR1 and CDR2: SNHLY and FYNNEI. The CDR3 extends over 16 amino acids. Trimming removed 6 bases from V and 6 bases from J; junction bases left unmatched: 14.

J is TRBJ2-3 and V is TRBV27, with TRBD2 matching 10 bases. Per germline, CDR1 MNHEY and CDR2 SMNVEV (reference sequence). CDR3 length: 14 residues. V shed 4 bases, J shed 6 bases, and the junction held 4 bases outside the gene matches. The CDR3 nucleotides are TGTGCCAGCAGTTCAGCGGGAGGGGATGATACGCAGTATTTT. Protein: CASSSAGGDDTQYF.

This chain links TRBV6-6 with TRBJ1-4; D is ambiguous. The V end lost 3 bases, the J end lost 7 bases, and 3 bases lay between the germline ends. Germline values: CDR1 MNHNY, CDR2 SVGAGI (reference sequence). The CDR3 covers 11 residues. The CDR3 loop is CASSYSEKLFF. The CDR3 coding sequence is TGTGCCAGCAGTTATTCTGAAAAACTGTTTTTT.

The chain is built from TRBV7-9 and TRBJ2-1; a possible D gene is TRBD2 (5 bases). The CDR3 covers 16 residues. Trimming pared 6 bases from V and 7 bases from J, leaving 22 bases between. The V gene's germline CDR1 is SEHNR and CDR2 FQNEAQ (reference sequence). The CDR3 loop is CASSFNREPVLNEQFF. The CDR3 DNA is TGTGCCAGCAGTTTTAACCGGGAACCCGTTTTGAATGAGCAGTTCTTC.